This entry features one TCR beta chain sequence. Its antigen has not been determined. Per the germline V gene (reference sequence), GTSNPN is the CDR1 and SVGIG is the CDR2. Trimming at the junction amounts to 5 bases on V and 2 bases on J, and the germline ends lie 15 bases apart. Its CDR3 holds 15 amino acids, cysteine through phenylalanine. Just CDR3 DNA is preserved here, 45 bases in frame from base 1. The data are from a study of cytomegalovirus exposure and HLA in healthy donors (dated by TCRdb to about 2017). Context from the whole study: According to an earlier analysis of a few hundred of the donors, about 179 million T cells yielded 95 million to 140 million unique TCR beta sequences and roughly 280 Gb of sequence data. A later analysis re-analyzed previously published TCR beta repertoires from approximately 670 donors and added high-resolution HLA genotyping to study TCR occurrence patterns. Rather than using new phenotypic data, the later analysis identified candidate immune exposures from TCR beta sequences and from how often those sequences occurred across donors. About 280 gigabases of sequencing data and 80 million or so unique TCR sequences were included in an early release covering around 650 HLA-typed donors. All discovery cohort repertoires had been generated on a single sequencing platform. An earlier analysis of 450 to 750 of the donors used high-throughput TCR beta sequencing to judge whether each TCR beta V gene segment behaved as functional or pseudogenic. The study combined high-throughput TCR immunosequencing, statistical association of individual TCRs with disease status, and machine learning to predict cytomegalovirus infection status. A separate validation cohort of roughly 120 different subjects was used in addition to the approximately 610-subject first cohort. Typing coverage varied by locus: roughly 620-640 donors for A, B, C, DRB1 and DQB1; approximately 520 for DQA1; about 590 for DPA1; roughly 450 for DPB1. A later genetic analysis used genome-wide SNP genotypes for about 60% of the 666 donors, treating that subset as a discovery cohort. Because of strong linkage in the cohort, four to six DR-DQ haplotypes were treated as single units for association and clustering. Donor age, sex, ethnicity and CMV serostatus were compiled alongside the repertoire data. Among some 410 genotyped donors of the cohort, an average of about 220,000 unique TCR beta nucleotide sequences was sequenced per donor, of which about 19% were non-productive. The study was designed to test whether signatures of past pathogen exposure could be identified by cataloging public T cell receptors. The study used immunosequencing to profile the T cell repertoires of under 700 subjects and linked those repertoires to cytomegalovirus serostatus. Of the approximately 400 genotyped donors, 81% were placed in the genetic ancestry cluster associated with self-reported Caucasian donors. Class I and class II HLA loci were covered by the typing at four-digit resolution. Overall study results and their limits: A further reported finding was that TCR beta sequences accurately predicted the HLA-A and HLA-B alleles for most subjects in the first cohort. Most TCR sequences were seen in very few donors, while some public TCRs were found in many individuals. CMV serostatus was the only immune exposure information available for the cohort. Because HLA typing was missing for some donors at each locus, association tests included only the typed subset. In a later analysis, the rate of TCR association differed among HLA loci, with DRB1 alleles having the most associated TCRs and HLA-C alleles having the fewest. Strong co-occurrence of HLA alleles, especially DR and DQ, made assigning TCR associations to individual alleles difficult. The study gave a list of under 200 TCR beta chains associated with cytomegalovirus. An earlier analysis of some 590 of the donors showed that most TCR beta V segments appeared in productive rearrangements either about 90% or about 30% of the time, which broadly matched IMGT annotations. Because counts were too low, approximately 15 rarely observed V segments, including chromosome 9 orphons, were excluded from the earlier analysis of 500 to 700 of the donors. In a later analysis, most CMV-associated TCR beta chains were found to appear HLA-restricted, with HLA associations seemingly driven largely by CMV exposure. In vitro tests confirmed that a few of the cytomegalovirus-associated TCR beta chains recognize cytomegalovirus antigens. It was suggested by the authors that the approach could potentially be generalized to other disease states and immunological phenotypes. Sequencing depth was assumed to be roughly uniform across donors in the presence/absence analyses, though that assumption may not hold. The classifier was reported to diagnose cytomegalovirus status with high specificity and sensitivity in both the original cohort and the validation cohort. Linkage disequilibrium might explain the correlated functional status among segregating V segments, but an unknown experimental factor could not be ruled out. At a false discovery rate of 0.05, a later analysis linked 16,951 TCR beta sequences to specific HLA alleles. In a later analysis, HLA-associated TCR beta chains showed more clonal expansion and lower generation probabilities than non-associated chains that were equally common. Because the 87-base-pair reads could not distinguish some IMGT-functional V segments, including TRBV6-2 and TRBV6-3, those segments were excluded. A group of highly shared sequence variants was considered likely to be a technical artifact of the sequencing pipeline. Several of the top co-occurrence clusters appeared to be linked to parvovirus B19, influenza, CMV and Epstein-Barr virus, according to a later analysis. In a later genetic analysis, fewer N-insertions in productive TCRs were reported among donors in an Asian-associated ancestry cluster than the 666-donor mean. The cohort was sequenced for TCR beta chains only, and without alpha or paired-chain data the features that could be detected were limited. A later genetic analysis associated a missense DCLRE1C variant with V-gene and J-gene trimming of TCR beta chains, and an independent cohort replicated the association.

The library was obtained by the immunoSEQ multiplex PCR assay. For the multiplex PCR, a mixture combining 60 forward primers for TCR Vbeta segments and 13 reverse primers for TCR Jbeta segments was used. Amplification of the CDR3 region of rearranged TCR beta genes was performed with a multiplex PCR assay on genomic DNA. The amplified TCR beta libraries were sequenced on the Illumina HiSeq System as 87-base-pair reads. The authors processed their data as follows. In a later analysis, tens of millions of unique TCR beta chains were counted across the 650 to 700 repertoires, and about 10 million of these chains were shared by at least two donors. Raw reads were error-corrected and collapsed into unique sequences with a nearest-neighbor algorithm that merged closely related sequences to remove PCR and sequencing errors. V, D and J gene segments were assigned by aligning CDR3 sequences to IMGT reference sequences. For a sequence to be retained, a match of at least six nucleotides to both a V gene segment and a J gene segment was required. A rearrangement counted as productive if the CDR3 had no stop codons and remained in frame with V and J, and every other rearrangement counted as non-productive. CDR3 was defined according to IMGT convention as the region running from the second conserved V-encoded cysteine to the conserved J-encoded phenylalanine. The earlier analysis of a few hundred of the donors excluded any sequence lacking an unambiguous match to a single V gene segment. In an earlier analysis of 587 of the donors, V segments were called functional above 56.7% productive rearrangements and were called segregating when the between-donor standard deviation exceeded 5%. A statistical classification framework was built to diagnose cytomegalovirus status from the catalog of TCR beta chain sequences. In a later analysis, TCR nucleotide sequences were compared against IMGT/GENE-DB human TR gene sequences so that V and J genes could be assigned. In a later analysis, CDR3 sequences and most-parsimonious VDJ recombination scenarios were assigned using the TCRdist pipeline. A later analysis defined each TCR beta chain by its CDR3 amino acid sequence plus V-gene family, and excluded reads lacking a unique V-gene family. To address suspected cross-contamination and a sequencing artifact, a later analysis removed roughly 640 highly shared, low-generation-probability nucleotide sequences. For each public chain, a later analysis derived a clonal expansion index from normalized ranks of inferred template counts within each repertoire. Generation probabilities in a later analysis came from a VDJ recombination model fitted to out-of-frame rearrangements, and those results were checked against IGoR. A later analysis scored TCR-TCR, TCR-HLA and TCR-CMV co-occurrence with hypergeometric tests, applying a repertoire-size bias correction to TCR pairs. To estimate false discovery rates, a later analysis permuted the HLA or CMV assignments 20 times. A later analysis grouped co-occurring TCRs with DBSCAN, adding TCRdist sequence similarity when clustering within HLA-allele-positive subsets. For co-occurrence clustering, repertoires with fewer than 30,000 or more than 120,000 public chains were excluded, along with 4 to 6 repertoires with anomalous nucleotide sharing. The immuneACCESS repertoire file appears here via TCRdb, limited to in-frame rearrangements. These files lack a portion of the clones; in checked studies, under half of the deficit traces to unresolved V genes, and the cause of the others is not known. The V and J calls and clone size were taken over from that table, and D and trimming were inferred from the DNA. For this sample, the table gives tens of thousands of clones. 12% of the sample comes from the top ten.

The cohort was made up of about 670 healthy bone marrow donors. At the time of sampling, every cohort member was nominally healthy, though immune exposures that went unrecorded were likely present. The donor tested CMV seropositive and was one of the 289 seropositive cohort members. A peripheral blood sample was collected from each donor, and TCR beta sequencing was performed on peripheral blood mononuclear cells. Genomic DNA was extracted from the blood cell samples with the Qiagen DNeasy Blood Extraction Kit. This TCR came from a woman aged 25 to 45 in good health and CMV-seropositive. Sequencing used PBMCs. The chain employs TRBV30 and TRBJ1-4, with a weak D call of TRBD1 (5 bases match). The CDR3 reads CAWGRGRGTNEKLFF. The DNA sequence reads TGTGCCTGGGGACGGGGGAGGGGCACTAATGAAAAACTGTTTTTT. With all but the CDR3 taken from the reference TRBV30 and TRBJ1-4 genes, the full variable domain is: SQTIHQWPATLVQPVGSPLSLECTVEGTSNPNLYWYRQAAGRGLQLLFYSVGIGQISSEVPQNLSASRPQDRQFILSSKKLLLSDSGFYLCAWGRGRGTNEKLFFGSGTQLSVL.